A selection of T cell receptor beta chains follows, all from one sample in a study of control samples from healthy donors and cancer patients. Assay used: immunoSEQ multiplex PCR; TCRdb lists only in-frame clones, some missing. The sample contains more than 110,000 clones, about nine tenths of which appear only once. Sequenced input: blood. These receptors all come from a woman under 40 in good health. Both conserved end residues are part of each CDR3. The D gene is left open where the match is weak. Expanded clones get a size class; other rows say once, few or many, or leave the size out.

TRBJ2-3	TRBV6-5	-	-	CASRSGSTDTQYF	TGTGCCAGCAGGTCAGGGAGCACAGATACGCAGTATTTT
TRBJ1-1	TRBV4-2	-	-	CASSQEQDRPLGLYNEAFF	TGTGCCAGCAGCCAAGAACAGGACAGACCCCTGGGTTTGTACAATGAAGCTTTCTTT
TRBJ1-1	TRBV5-6	-	-	CASSFRGAWTEAFF	TGTGCCAGCAGCTTCCGGGGGGCTTGGACTGAAGCTTTCTTT
TRBJ2-2	TRBV6-6	-	TRBD2	CASTSGKRELFF	TGTGCCAGCACTAGCGGGAAACGTGAGCTGTTTTTT
TRBJ2-1	TRBV27	-	TRBD2	CASSLNSGTNNEQFF	TGTGCCAGCAGTTTAAATAGCGGGACCAACAATGAGCAGTTCTTC
TRBJ2-5	TRBV15	-	TRBD1	CAAGTGGGETQYF	TGTGCCGCCGGGACAGGGGGCGGAGAGACCCAGTACTTC
TRBJ2-5	TRBV6-5	-	-	CASSSPGDRAQYF	TGTGCCAGCAGTTCCCCGGGGGATCGGGCCCAGTACTTC
TRBJ1-3	TRBV6-5	-	-	CASSSRGTAGNTIYF	TGTGCCAGCAGCTCCCGGGGAACAGCTGGAAACACCATATATTTT
TRBJ1-3	TRBV2	once	-	CASRWGEAGNTIYF	TGTGCCAGCAGGTGGGGGGAGGCTGGAAACACCATATATTTT
TRBJ1-6	TRBV5-4	few	-	CASSLDRGSNSPLHF	TGTGCCAGCAGCTTGGATCGGGGGTCCAATTCACCCCTCCACTTT
TRBJ1-2	TRBV5-1	-	-	CASSLEGNYGYTF	TGCGCCAGCAGCTTGGAGGGGAACTATGGCTACACCTTC
TRBJ2-2	TRBV30	-	-	CAWMRQANTGELFF	TGTGCCTGGATGAGACAGGCGAACACCGGGGAGCTGTTTTTT
TRBJ2-1	TRBV2	-	TRBD1	CASSYRGYNEQFF	TGTGCCAGCAGTTACAGGGGGTACAATGAGCAGTTCTTC
TRBJ2-3	TRBV25-1	-	TRBD2	CASRLPGLAGLRTDTQYF	TGTGCCAGCAGACTTCCGGGACTAGCGGGATTACGGACAGATACGCAGTATTTT
TRBJ1-1	TRBV11-2	-	-	CASSLANLEAFF	TGTGCCAGCAGCTTAGCGAATCTTGAAGCTTTCTTT
TRBJ1-5	TRBV10-1	-	-	CASRTSGFRGSNQPQHF	TGCGCCAGCAGGACTTCGGGGTTCAGGGGTAGCAATCAGCCCCAGCATTTT
TRBJ1-3	TRBV10-3	-	-	CAISESVGGLGNTIYF	TGTGCCATCAGTGAGTCGGTGGGCGGTCTGGGGAACACCATATATTTT
TRBJ1-1	TRBV27	-	TRBD1	CALPNGQGTLLNTEAFF	TGTGCCCTACCGAACGGACAGGGGACCCTTCTGAACACTGAAGCTTTCTTT
TRBJ2-3	TRBV29-1	-	-	CSARAFPTDTQYF	TGCAGCGCACGGGCCTTCCCCACAGATACGCAGTATTTT
TRBJ1-5	TRBV7-7	-	TRBD1	CASSKDRDQPQHF	TGTGCTAGCAGCAAAGACAGGGATCAGCCCCAGCATTTT
TRBJ2-1	TRBV6-1	-	-	CASSELWYEQFF	TGTGCCAGCAGTGAATTGTGGTATGAGCAGTTCTTC
TRBJ2-7	TRBV18	-	-	CASSLQGTSESYEQYF	TGTGCCAGCTCACTACAGGGAACTAGCGAATCCTACGAGCAGTACTTC
TRBJ1-2	TRBV7-8	once	-	CASSAEGQDYGYTF	TGTGCCAGCAGCGCAGAGGGACAAGACTATGGCTACACCTTC